This T cell receptor beta chain was captured in a study of shared clonotypes between healthy human individuals. Background on the study: The study drew on a couple of women and a few men aged 18 to 49 as donors.

Points on this clone: Its antigen is still unknown.

Naive CD8 cells lacked CD45RO and underwent positive selection for CCR7, leaving out terminally differentiated effector memory CD45RA+ cells. Study results and caveats: Larger richness was generally estimated for naive than memory subsets. For naive CD4 cells, approximately 5% of clonotypes were shared across a handful of donors.

Deep-level assay runs were performed. The protocol was immunoSEQ multiplex PCR, while the TCRdb copy is restricted to in-frame clones and leaves out a portion. Of approximately 600,000 clones detected, approximately 95% appear once; the ten largest clones hold over 0.1%. The clonotype comes from a woman in her 30s in good health. Sequencing was carried out using naive CD8+ T cells sorted from blood.

CDR3 in DNA: TGTGCCAGCAGTGACGGCTACGAGCAGTACTTC. Translation: CASSDGYEQYF. This chain links TRBV6-5 with TRBJ2-7, with unresolved D. The germline V and J ends were trimmed by 5 bases and 3 bases, with 5 bases remaining between them. The CDR3 runs 11 residues. Germline V lookup: CDR1 MNHEY, CDR2 SVGAGI.